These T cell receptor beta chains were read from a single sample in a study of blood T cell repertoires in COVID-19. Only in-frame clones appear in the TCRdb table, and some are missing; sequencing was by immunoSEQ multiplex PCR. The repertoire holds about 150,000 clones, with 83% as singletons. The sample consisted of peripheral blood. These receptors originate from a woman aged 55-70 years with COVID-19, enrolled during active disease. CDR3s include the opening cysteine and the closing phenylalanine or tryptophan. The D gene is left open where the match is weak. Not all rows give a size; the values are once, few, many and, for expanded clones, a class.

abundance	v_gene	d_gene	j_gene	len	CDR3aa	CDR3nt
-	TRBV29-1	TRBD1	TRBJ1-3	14	CSAASTGVGNTIYF	TGCAGCGCCGCAAGTACAGGGGTAGGAAACACCATATATTTT
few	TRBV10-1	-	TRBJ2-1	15	CASSDNPAPYNEQFF	TGCGCCAGCAGTGACAACCCCGCGCCGTACAATGAGCAGTTCTTC
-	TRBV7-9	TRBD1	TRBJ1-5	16	CASSLGKGAINQPQHF	TGTGCCAGCAGCTTAGGGAAGGGGGCGATCAATCAGCCCCAGCATTTT
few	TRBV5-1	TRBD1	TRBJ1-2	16	CASSLQSGTGFYGYTF	TGCGCCAGCAGCTTGCAATCCGGGACAGGGTTCTATGGCTACACCTTC
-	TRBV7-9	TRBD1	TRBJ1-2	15	CASSYGQGGYYGYTF	TGTGCCAGCAGTTATGGACAGGGGGGATACTATGGCTACACCTTC
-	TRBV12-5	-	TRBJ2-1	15	CASGKIATSYNEQFF	TGTGCTAGTGGAAAAATAGCGACTTCCTACAATGAGCAGTTCTTC
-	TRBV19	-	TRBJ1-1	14	CASSIGSAQTEAFF	TGTGCCAGTAGTATAGGGTCCGCACAGACAGAAGCTTTCTTT
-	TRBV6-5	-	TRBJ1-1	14	CASSYQDLNTEAFF	TGTGCCAGCAGTTACCAGGATCTGAACACTGAAGCTTTCTTT
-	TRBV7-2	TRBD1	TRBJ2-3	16	CASSPRTGLLTDTQYF	TGTGCCAGCAGCCCCCGGACAGGGTTACTCACAGATACGCAGTATTTT
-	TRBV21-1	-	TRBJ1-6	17	CASSSPSPGEVYSPLHF	TGTGCCAGCAGCTCTCCGAGTCCCGGGGAGGTTTATTCACCCCTCCACTTT
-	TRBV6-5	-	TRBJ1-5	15	CASSYSNRGYQPQHF	TGTGCCAGCAGTTACTCGAATAGAGGGTATCAGCCCCAGCATTTT
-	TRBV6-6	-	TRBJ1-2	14	CASSYAGRNYGYTF	TGTGCCAGCAGTTACGCGGGACGGAACTATGGCTACACCTTC
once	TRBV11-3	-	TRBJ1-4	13	CASSLDYSGQLFF	TGTGCCAGCAGCTTAGACTACAGTGGCCAACTGTTTTTT
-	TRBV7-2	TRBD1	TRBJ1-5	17	CASSLVPGQANIMAQHF	TGTGCCAGCAGCTTAGTCCCCGGACAGGCGAACATCATGGCCCAGCATTTT
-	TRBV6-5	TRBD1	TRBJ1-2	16	CASSYNGQGVRGGYTF	TGTGCCAGCAGTTACAACGGACAGGGTGTAAGGGGTGGCTACACCTTC
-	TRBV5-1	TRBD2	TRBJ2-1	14	CASSLVAGVNEQFF	TGCGCCAGCAGCTTGGTTGCGGGAGTAAATGAGCAGTTCTTC
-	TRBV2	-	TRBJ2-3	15	CASSEAGAGEDTQYF	TGTGCCAGCAGTGAAGCAGGGGCAGGGGAAGATACGCAGTATTTT
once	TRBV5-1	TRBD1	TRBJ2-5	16	CASSLVGTGVSGTQYF	TGCGCCAGCAGCTTGGTAGGGACAGGAGTTTCGGGGACCCAGTACTTC
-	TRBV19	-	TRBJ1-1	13	CASSLLRGAEAFF	TGTGCCAGTAGTTTACTCAGGGGCGCTGAAGCTTTCTTT
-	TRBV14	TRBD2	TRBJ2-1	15	CASSPVAPGGNEQFF	TGTGCCAGCAGCCCCGTCGCCCCGGGAGGCAATGAGCAGTTCTTC
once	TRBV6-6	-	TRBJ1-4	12	CASSSEREKLFF	TGTGCCAGCAGCTCTGAGAGAGAAAAACTGTTTTTT
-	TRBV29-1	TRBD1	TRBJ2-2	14	CSVLQGANTGELFF	TGCAGCGTACTACAGGGGGCGAACACCGGGGAGCTGTTTTTT
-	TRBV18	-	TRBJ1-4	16	CASSPPVRGHREKLFF	TGTGCCAGCTCACCACCCGTGAGAGGGCATCGTGAAAAACTGTTTTTT
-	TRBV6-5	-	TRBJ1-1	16	CASSYLQRGGNTEAFF	TGTGCCAGCAGTTACTTACAAAGGGGTGGGAACACTGAAGCTTTCTTT
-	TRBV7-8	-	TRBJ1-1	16	CASSLAIGGGRTEAFF	TGTGCCAGCAGCTTAGCTATCGGGGGGGGAAGGACTGAAGCTTTCTTT
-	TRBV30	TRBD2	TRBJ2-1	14	CAWSVQRGNNEQFF	TGTGCCTGGAGTGTCCAGCGGGGCAACAATGAGCAGTTCTTC
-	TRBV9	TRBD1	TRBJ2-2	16	CASSVVGQGSTGELFF	TGTGCCAGCAGCGTAGTTGGACAGGGGTCCACCGGGGAGCTGTTTTTT
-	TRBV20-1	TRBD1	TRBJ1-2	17	CSASYRDSRLANYGYTF	TGCAGTGCTAGTTATCGGGACAGCAGATTAGCTAACTATGGCTACACCTTC
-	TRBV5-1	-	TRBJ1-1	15	CASSRPQGRNTEAFF	TGCGCCAGCAGCCGCCCCCAGGGGAGGAACACTGAAGCTTTCTTT
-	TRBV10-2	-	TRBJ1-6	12	CASKTGNTPLHF	TGCGCCAGCAAGACGGGTAACACACCCCTCCACTTT
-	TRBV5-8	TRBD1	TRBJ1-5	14	CASSPGQGHQPQHF	TGTGCCAGCAGCCCAGGACAGGGGCATCAGCCCCAGCATTTT
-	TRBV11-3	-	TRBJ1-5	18	CASSLESFRGVSDQPQHF	TGTGCCAGCAGCTTAGAGTCCTTCAGGGGAGTGTCGGATCAGCCCCAGCATTTT